What follows are 22 T cell receptor beta chains derived from one specimen sequenced in a study of identical twins. Each CDR3 protein is one row after TCRdb ran MiXCR on the 5' RACE reads. Counted here are around 1.7 million distinct CDR3 sequences, 25% to 35% occurring once; the ten biggest clones make up less than 0.35%. The sequencing sample was made of cord blood. Receptors originate from a newborn girl in good health.

About this clonotype itself: A single base separates this from a much larger clone, so it may be a read error. V usage is TRBV12-3 or TRBV12-4 and J usage is TRBJ2-3; 8 bases align to TRBD2. CDR3 length equals 15 residues. The CDR3 reads CAGSFPSGPTDTQYF. CDR3 DNA sequence: TGTGCCGGCAGTTTCCCTAGCGGGCCCACAGATACGCAGTATTTT.

The sample holds a few counts of this clonotype. The chain links TRBV20-1 to TRBJ2-1; D is undetermined. The CDR3 length is 12 residues. The V gene's germline CDR1 is DFQATT and CDR2 SNEGSKA (reference sequence). With 2 bases removed from V and 6 bases from J, the gap between germline ends came to 8 bases. The CDR3 is CSARNLPNEQFF. In nucleotides, the CDR3 is TGCAGTGCTAGAAACCTACCCAATGAGCAGTTCTTC.

The chain couples TRBV28 to TRBJ1-2; unclear D gene. Trimming removed 1 base from V and 3 bases from J, with 9 bases in between. In germline, CDR1 is MDHEN, CDR2 SYDVKM. CDR3 size: 14 residues. CDR3 residues: CASSLYEADYGYTF. The CDR3 region has the DNA TGTGCCAGCAGTTTATATGAGGCTGACTATGGCTACACCTTC.

V and J are TRBV6-1 and TRBJ2-5; the match to TRBD1 covers 7 bases. The V and J ends lost 8 bases and 3 bases, in that order; junction bases with no gene match: 9. Germline CDR1 MNHNS, CDR2 SASEGT. This CDR3 comprises 14 residues. The CDR3 DNA sequence: TGTGCCAGCCGCTCCCGGGACAGAAAAGAGACCCAGTACTTC. Its translation: CASRSRDRKETQYF.

The V call is TRBV28, the J call TRBJ2-2; D gene uncertain. Per germline, CDR1 MDHEN and CDR2 SYDVKM. The CDR3 is made up of 13 amino acids. V was cut by 6 bases and J by 1 base, with 6 bases left in between. Here the CDR3 DNA reads TGTGCCAGCAGCCAAAGGAACACCGGGGAGCTGTTTTTT. It encodes CASSQRNTGELFF. The variable domain in full, with the rest retrieved from reference TRBV28 and TRBJ2-2, is DVKVTQSSRYLVKRTGEKVFLECVQDMDHENMFWYRQDPGLGLRLIYFSYDVKMKEKGDIPEGYSVSREKKERFSLILESASTNQTSMYLCASSQRNTGELFFGEGSRLTVL.

This chain uses TRBV25-1 with TRBJ1-1, with unresolved D. The CDR3 has 14 residues. Germline loops: CDR1 MGHDK, CDR2 SYGVNS. The V gene lost 1 base and the J gene lost 1 base, with 7 bases spanning the gap. This chain's CDR3 is CASSEFGRNTEAFF. In nucleotides, the CDR3 is TGTGCCAGCAGTGAATTTGGAAGGAACACTGAAGCTTTCTTT.

With regard to this clonotype: Germline is not matched at one junction end, which may reflect a read error. The rearrangement links TRBV6-1 to TRBJ1-2; 11 bases are a match to TRBD1. CDR1 MNHNS and CDR2 SASEGT come from the germline V gene. The CDR3 is made up of 18 amino acids. The CDR3 region has the DNA TGTGCCAGCAGTGAAGCCTCCGGGACAGGGGGATCTAACTATGACTACACCTTC. Its translation: CASSEASGTGGSNYDYTF.

In its sample, this clonotype was seen a few times. This chain's CDR3 is CATSRDLAFTDTQYF. DNA of the CDR3: TGTGCCACCAGCAGAGATCTGGCTTTCACAGATACGCAGTATTTT. The chain recombines TRBV15 with TRBJ2-3; D ambiguous. The V gene lost 0 bases and the J gene lost 2 bases, with 9 bases spanning the gap. This CDR3 has 15 residues. From germline, CDR1 is LNHNV and CDR2 YYDKDF (reference sequence).

The chain links TRBV20-1 to TRBJ2-1; 8 bases match TRBD2. The V segment lost 0 bases and the J segment 8 bases; nucleotides outside the gene matches: 6. The CDR3 consists of 14 residues. From germline, CDR1 is DFQATT and CDR2 SNEGSKA (reference sequence). The CDR3 protein is CSARDQGLVYEQFF. Written as DNA, the CDR3 is TGCAGTGCTAGAGATCAGGGACTAGTTTATGAGCAGTTCTTC.

This clonotype has only a few counts. The chain couples TRBV20-1 to TRBJ2-5, with 13 positions matching TRBD2. Looked up from germline, CDR1 is DFQATT and CDR2 is SNEGSKA (reference sequence). CDR3 length: 15 amino acids. The V gene end was trimmed by 0 bases and the J gene end by 11 bases; junction bases not matched to a gene: 9. CDR3 sequence: CSARDTGTSGIQQYF. For the CDR3, the DNA is TGCAGTGCTAGAGATACGGGGACTAGCGGGATTCAGCAGTACTTC.

The V and J genes are TRBV7-2 and TRBJ2-1; TRBD2 matches 7 bases. The germline CDR1 and CDR2 sequences are SGHTA and FQGNSA. Trimming removed 4 bases from V and 0 bases from J; junction bases left unmatched: 15. The length of the CDR3 is 19 residues. The CDR3 loop is CASSSPGLGSWFSYNEQFF. CDR3 nucleotides: TGTGCCAGCAGCTCCCCCGGACTAGGTTCCTGGTTCTCCTACAATGAGCAGTTCTTC.

V and J are TRBV11-2 and TRBJ2-5; no clear D gene. Trimming stripped 4 bases from V and 8 bases from J, with 17 bases between. This CDR3 spans 14 amino acids. Per germline, CDR1 SGHAT and CDR2 FQNNGV. The CDR3 region has the DNA TGTGCCAGCAGCTCAGAGGAATCCTGGGAAACCCAGTACTTC. Translation gives CASSSEESWETQYF. The entire variable domain, with the rest obtained from reference TRBV11-2 and TRBJ2-5, is as follows: EAGVAQSPRYKIIEKRQSVAFWCNPISGHATLYWYQQILGQGPKLLIQFQNNGVVDDSQLPKDRFSAERLKGVDSTLKIQPAKLEDSAVYLCASSSEESWETQYFGPGTRLLVL.

The chain couples TRBV5-1 to TRBJ2-2, with unresolved D. The CDR3 spans 16 residues. Trimming pared 0 bases from V and 0 bases from J, leaving 9 bases between. Germline V gene sequence: CDR1 SGHRS, CDR2 YFSETQ. CDR3 sequence reads: CASSLESAANTGELFF. CDR3 nucleotide sequence: TGCGCCAGCAGCTTGGAATCGGCGGCGAACACCGGGGAGCTGTTTTTT. Supplemented by reference TRBV5-1 and TRBJ2-2, the full variable domain reads KAGVTQTPRYLIKTRGQQVTLSCSPISGHRSVSWYQQTPGQGLQFLFEYFSETQRNKGNFPGRFSGRQFSNSRSEMNVSTLELGDSALYLCASSLESAANTGELFFGEGSRLTVL.

The sample holds a few counts of this clonotype. The chain employs TRBV3-1 and TRBJ2-1; D might be TRBD2 (5 bases). CDR1 is LGHDT, CDR2 YNNKEL, per germline (reference sequence). V lost 1 base to trimming and J lost 3 bases, with 13 bases between them. There are 16 residues in the CDR3. The CDR3 reads CASSQVRRALYNEQFF. DNA of the CDR3: TGTGCCAGCAGCCAAGTACGGCGGGCCCTCTACAATGAGCAGTTCTTC.

The gene calls are TRBV7-2 and TRBJ1-4, with D possibly being TRBD1 (5 bases). Germline loops: CDR1 SGHTA, CDR2 FQGNSA. There are 14 residues in the CDR3. Trimming stripped 5 bases from V and 6 bases from J, with 13 bases between. The CDR3, as DNA: TGTGCCAGCAGCACAAGGGGAGGGGATGAAAAACTGTTTTTT. Translating gives CASSTRGGDEKLFF.

The V and J genes are TRBV27 and TRBJ1-6; 11 nucleotides match TRBD1. CDR1 and CDR2 from the germline V gene are MNHEY and SMNVEV (reference sequence). After removal of 6 bases from V and 7 bases from J, the junction contained 5 bases not matched to a gene. The CDR3 loop spans 15 amino acids. CDR3: CASRARDRGNSPLHF. CDR3 nucleotide sequence: TGTGCCAGCAGAGCCCGGGACAGGGGGAATTCACCCCTCCACTTT.

This clonotype was found a few times. The chain couples TRBV2 to TRBJ1-6; 8 nucleotides agree with TRBD1. The V gene end was trimmed by 4 bases and the J gene end by 8 bases; junction bases not matched to a gene: 4. The CDR3 spans 14 residues. The germline V gene has CDR1 SNHLY and CDR2 FYNNEI. In nucleotides, the CDR3 is TGTGCCAGCAGTGGGGACAGGAGTGATTCACCCCTCCACTTT. Translating it yields CASSGDRSDSPLHF.

This chain links TRBV7-9 with TRBJ2-1; 7 bases are shared with TRBD1. There are 14 residues in the CDR3. CDR1 SEHNR and CDR2 FQNEAQ come from the germline V gene (reference sequence). After removal of 5 bases from V and 8 bases from J, the junction contained 9 bases not matched to a gene. CDR3 DNA sequence: TGTGCCAGCAGCCCTGACAGGGCCTTCGATGAGCAGTTCTTC. It yields the protein CASSPDRAFDEQFF. The full variable domain, rest sourced from reference TRBV7-9 and TRBJ2-1, is DTGVSQNPRHKITKRGQNVTFRCDPISEHNRLYWYRQTLGQGPEFLTYFQNEAQLEKSRLLSDRFSAERPKGSFSTLEIQRTEQGDSAMYLCASSPDRAFDEQFFGPGTRLTVL.

In its sample, this clonotype was seen a few times. The V call is TRBV6-5, the J call TRBJ2-7; 9 positions match TRBD1. J lost 4 bases, V lost 3 bases, and 7 bases had no gene match. Germline CDR1 is MNHEY and CDR2 is SVGAGI. The CDR3 is 15 amino acids. The CDR3 DNA reads as TGTGCCAGCAGTTATACCGGGACAGGGATTTACGAGCAGTACTTC. Protein sequence: CASSYTGTGIYEQYF.

V usage is TRBV19 and J usage is TRBJ1-2; maybe TRBD1 (5 bases). The V and J ends lost 3 bases and 2 bases respectively, with 10 bases between them. CDR3 length: 14 amino acids. Germline V gene sequence: CDR1 LNHDA, CDR2 SQIVND (reference sequence). CDR3 protein: CASSMAGRNYGYTF. The CDR3 nucleotides read TGTGCCAGTAGTATGGCAGGGCGAAACTATGGCTACACCTTC.

The chain couples TRBV2 to TRBJ2-4; 9 nucleotides line up with TRBD2. The V segment lost 4 bases and the J segment 5 bases; nucleotides outside the gene matches: 0. Germline V CDR1 and CDR2: SNHLY, FYNNEI. The length of the CDR3 is 13 residues. CDR3 sequence reads: CASSGLAENIQYF. The CDR3 nucleotides are TGTGCCAGCAGTGGACTAGCGGAAAACATTCAGTACTTC.

This rearrangement joins TRBV10-3 to TRBJ1-4; 12 positions agree with TRBD1. CDR3 size: 15 residues. The germline V gene has CDR1 ENHRY and CDR2 SYGVKD. V lost 6 bases, J lost 10 bases, and 9 bases stayed unmatched. CDR3: CAISGTGGNVGKLFF. CDR3 sequence (DNA): TGTGCCATCAGCGGGACAGGGGGCAATGTGGGAAAACTGTTTTTT.